One T cell receptor beta chain is described in this entry. The sample is drawn from a study of blood T cell repertoires in COVID-19. Profiled with immunoSEQ multiplex PCR; TCRdb holds only in-frame clones, not every one. The sample has under 250,000 clones, approximately 89% seen once. From germline, CDR1 is DFQATT and CDR2 SNEGSKA (reference sequence). The V end was cut by 3 bases, the J end by 0 bases, with 16 bases between. This CDR3 spans 16 amino acids. The specimen was PBMCs or T cells enriched from blood (not recorded which). The J gene is TRBJ2-3, the V gene TRBV20-1, with D perhaps matching TRBD2 (6 bases). The clonotype was recovered from a woman in her thirties or forties who had been exposed to COVID-19. CDR3 sequence: CSASLLISGSTDTQYF. The CDR3 coding sequence is TGCAGTGCTAGTCTACTGATCAGCGGGAGCACAGATACGCAGTATTTT.